This passage covers 20 T cell receptor beta chains from one sample sequenced in a study of blood T cells in healthy people across ages. With a J-beta primer mix and a sample-barcoded 5' primer, a second PCR ran about 7 to 12 cycles. MiXCR, applied by TCRdb to the 5' RACE reads, yields one record per CDR3 protein. The sample shows some 750,000 distinct CDR3 sequences, roughly 20% of them seen only once. Sequencing input: blood. These receptors originate from a man aged 65 to 85 in good health.

This clonotype has just one count. This chain uses TRBV27 with TRBJ2-1, with D perhaps TRBD1 (6 bases). Germline CDR1 MNHEY, CDR2 SMNVEV (reference sequence). With 2 bases removed from V and 3 bases from J, the gap between germline ends came to 11 bases. The CDR3 is made up of 15 amino acids. Here the CDR3 reads CASSLGGHLYNEQFF. CDR3 coding DNA: TGTGCCAGCAGTTTAGGGGGACACCTCTACAATGAGCAGTTCTTC.

This clonotype was picked up a small number of times. V and J are TRBV10-3 and TRBJ1-2; D is ambiguous. CDR3 length equals 13 residues. Trimming pared 2 bases from V and 6 bases from J, leaving 10 bases between. Germline V CDR1 and CDR2: ENHRY, SYGVKD. CDR3 DNA sequence: TGTGCCATCAGTGAGGCCCGGGCGGATGGCTACACCTTC. Encoded protein: CAISEARADGYTF.

The rearrangement links TRBV2 to TRBJ2-1, with 10 nucleotides matching TRBD2. The CDR3 consists of 14 residues. Looked up from germline, CDR1 is SNHLY and CDR2 is FYNNEI. Trimming cost V 6 bases and J 8 bases; bases outside gene matches: 7. The CDR3 DNA reads as TGTGCCAGCAGCGCAGCGGGGGGGCATGATGAGCAGTTCTTC. It codes for CASSAAGGHDEQFF.

This clonotype was observed a handful of times. This chain uses TRBV12-3 or TRBV12-4 with TRBJ2-3; D possibly corresponds to TRBD1 (5 bases). With 4 bases removed from V and 4 bases from J, the gap between germline ends came to 15 bases. The CDR3 loop spans 15 amino acids. CDR3 residues: CASSYPPRRADTQYF. For the CDR3, the DNA is TGTGCCAGCAGTTACCCCCCTCGCAGGGCAGATACGCAGTATTTT.

The genes are TRBV3-1 and TRBJ1-2; D might be TRBD1 (5 bases). CDR3 length: 14 residues. Germline CDR1 is LGHDT and CDR2 is YNNKEL (reference sequence). Between the trimmed V and J ends, which lost 10 bases and 4 bases, there was a span of 19 bases. The CDR3 DNA is TGTGCCACCAGGATGGGGGGTATAGGCTATGGCTACACCTTC. Translated: CATRMGGIGYGYTF. The full variable domain, its missing parts supplied by reference TRBV3-1 and TRBJ1-2, is DTAVSQTPKYLVTQMGNDKSIKCEQNLGHDTMYWYKQDSKKFLKIMFSYNNKELIINETVPNRFSPKSPDKAHLNLHINSLELGDSAVYFCATRMGGIGYGYTFGSGTRLTVV.

Written as DNA, the CDR3 is TGTGCCAGCAGCAAGGAGCAGGGAAATGAGCAGTTCTTC. Its translation is CASSKEQGNEQFF. The chain links TRBV21-1 to TRBJ2-1; no DNA check was done on the table's D call, TRBD1. TRBV21-1 is noted as a pseudogene. The CDR3 is 13 amino acids.

Written as DNA, the CDR3 is TGTGCCACCAGCAGAGGGGACAGGGGTAGAACCGGGGAGCTGTTTTTT. This gives the protein CATSRGDRGRTGELFF. V is TRBV15 and J is TRBJ2-2, with 10 nucleotides matching TRBD1. CDR3 length: 16 residues. The germline V gene has CDR1 LNHNV and CDR2 YYDKDF (reference sequence). Trimming took 1 base from V and 5 from J; bases not matched to a gene: 4.

The J gene is TRBJ1-5, the V gene TRBV12-3 or TRBV12-4; unclear D gene. The CDR3 sequence is 13 residues long. V was cut by 3 bases and J by 6 bases, with 9 bases left in between. The CDR3: CASSFGEIQPQHF. The CDR3 DNA sequence: TGTGCCAGCAGTTTTGGAGAAATTCAGCCCCAGCATTTT.

This clonotype has only a few counts. The rearrangement links TRBV7-9 to TRBJ1-2; D is uncertain. Germline values: CDR1 SEHNR, CDR2 FQNEAQ (reference sequence). The V end was cut by 5 bases, the J end by 4 bases, with 11 bases between. This CDR3 has 13 amino acids. CDR3 sequence (DNA): TGTGCCAGCAGCCCCGCTGACACCTATGGCTACACCTTC. Encoded protein: CASSPADTYGYTF.

There are many counts of this clonotype. The J gene is TRBJ2-2, the V gene TRBV28, with D maybe TRBD1 (5 bases). V lost 5 bases and J lost 5, with 12 bases in between. Germline CDR1 MDHEN, CDR2 SYDVKM. CDR3 length: 14 amino acids. CDR3 DNA sequence: TGTGCCAGCAGTCCCATCGCAGGGACCGGGGAGCTGTTTTTT. This gives the protein CASSPIAGTGELFF.

This sequence joins TRBV5-1 and TRBJ2-7; tentatively, D is TRBD1 or TRBD2 (5 bases each). This CDR3 spans 15 amino acids. The germline CDR1 and CDR2 sequences are SGHRS and YFSETQ. Trimming took 4 bases from V and 1 from J, leaving 15 bases between them. The CDR3, as DNA: TGCGCCAGCAGCAACCGGGACGGTTTATCCTACGAGCAGTACTTC. It translates to CASSNRDGLSYEQYF.

The chain employs TRBV2 and TRBJ2-3; 9 bases match TRBD2. Trimming removed 4 bases from V and 4 bases from J; junction bases left unmatched: 6. The germline gives CDR1 SNHLY, CDR2 FYNNEI. The CDR3 is 15 residues long. The CDR3 bases are TGTGCCAGCAGTGGAAAGAGCGGGAGGCCAGATACGCAGTATTTT. Translating it yields CASSGKSGRPDTQYF.

CDR3 protein: CASSRGQGNNEQFF. In DNA form, the CDR3 reads TGTGCCAGCAGCCGGGGACAGGGTAACAATGAGCAGTTCTTC. This chain connects TRBV7-7 to TRBJ2-1; TRBD1 matches 9 bases. The CDR3 runs to 14 residues. V dropped 5 bases and J dropped 5; count of bases not matched to a gene: 4. Germline-derived CDR1 and CDR2 are SSHAT and FNYEAQ (reference sequence).

As for this clonotype: The junction shows a germline mismatch at one end, possibly a read error. This chain connects TRBV5-1 to TRBJ1-2; the D gene is possibly TRBD1 (6 bases). The CDR3 sequence is 18 residues long. CDR1 is SGHRS, CDR2 YFSETQ, per germline. In DNA form, the CDR3 reads TGTGCCAGCAGCTTCGGACGGTGGGGGGCCGGGTTCAACTATGGCTACACCTTC. Its translation is CASSFGRWGAGFNYGYTF.

This rearrangement joins TRBV4-1 to TRBJ1-2; D is uncertain. V was clipped by 0 bases and J by 6 bases, with 11 bases between them. The CDR3 consists of 14 residues. Looked up from germline, CDR1 is MGHRA and CDR2 is YSYEKL. DNA of the CDR3: TGCGCCAGCAGCCAAGATCCGTTGGGTAATGGCTACACCTTC. Translated, it gives CASSQDPLGNGYTF.

A few counts support this clonotype. V gene TRBV7-8 combines with J gene TRBJ2-1; D is tentatively TRBD1 or TRBD2 (6 bases each). Between the trimmed V and J ends, which lost 5 bases and 8 bases, there was a span of 22 bases. This CDR3 is built from 16 residues. Germline assignment: CDR1 SGHVS and CDR2 FQNEAQ. The CDR3 is CASSTRGGNSGDEQFF. The CDR3 DNA reads as TGTGCCAGCAGCACTAGAGGGGGTAACTCGGGGGATGAGCAGTTCTTC.

This clonotype was seen ten or more times. V usage is TRBV20-1 and J usage is TRBJ1-4, with D uncertain. This CDR3 has 11 amino acids. The V end lost 7 bases, the J end lost 5 bases, and 8 bases lay between the germline ends. Germline V gene lookup returns CDR1 DFQATT and CDR2 SNEGSKA (reference sequence). CDR3: CSVSDNEKLFF. CDR3 sequence (DNA): TGCAGTGTCTCGGACAATGAAAAACTGTTTTTT.

This clonotype was recorded once. The J gene is TRBJ1-2, the V gene TRBV5-1; TRBD1 matches at 7 bases. Trimming cost V 0 bases and J 7 bases; bases outside gene matches: 12. Germline V lookup: CDR1 SGHRS, CDR2 YFSETQ. The CDR3 totals 16 residues. The CDR3: CASSLARDSTFRGYTF. The CDR3 DNA is TGCGCCAGCAGCTTGGCCAGGGACAGCACTTTTCGTGGCTACACCTTC. The full variable domain, with the rest looked up from reference TRBV5-1 and TRBJ1-2, is KAGVTQTPRYLIKTRGQQVTLSCSPISGHRSVSWYQQTPGQGLQFLFEYFSETQRNKGNFPGRFSGRQFSNSRSEMNVSTLELGDSALYLCASSLARDSTFRGYTFGSGTRLTVV.

The chain combines TRBV7-2 with TRBJ2-3, with D uncertain. Looked up from germline, CDR1 is SGHTA and CDR2 is FQGNSA. The CDR3 contains 14 residues. V was trimmed by 5 bases and J by 0 bases, leaving 9 bases between them. The CDR3 here is CASSPILSTDTQYF. CDR3 in DNA: TGTGCCAGCAGCCCGATTTTGAGCACAGATACGCAGTATTTT.

The J gene is TRBJ1-6, the V gene TRBV6-6; 12 bases align to TRBD1. Germline CDR1 is MNHNY and CDR2 is SVGAGI (reference sequence). V shed 6 bases and J 9 bases; nucleotides not matched to a gene: 6. This CDR3 is built from 15 residues. The CDR3 nucleotides read TGTGCCAGCAGAGGGGGGACAGGGGGCGGTTCACCCCTCCACTTT. Translation: CASRGGTGGGSPLHF.